Listed below are T cell receptor beta chains from one sample, sequenced in a study of control samples from healthy donors and cancer patients. Clones were sequenced by immunoSEQ multiplex PCR, and TCRdb holds only the in-frame ones, with some missing. The table lists 25,000 to 30,000 clones, 80% to 90% of them singletons. Source material: PBMCs. The source is a woman aged 40 to 49 with lung cancer. CDR3s include the opening cysteine and the closing phenylalanine or tryptophan. Each record gives: V gene, J gene, D gene, clone size, CDR3 DNA, CDR3 protein. A D gene is named only where the DNA matches it firmly. A clone size is listed for some rows: how often the clone was seen (once, few, many), or a class if it is expanded.

TRBV29-1	TRBJ2-1	.	.	TGCAGCGTTGATGTTTGGCAGGGGCCCAATGAGCAGTTCTTC	CSVDVWQGPNEQFF
TRBV20-1	TRBJ2-5	TRBD2	.	TGCAGTGCTAGTGCTAGCGGAAGATCTCAAGAGACCCAGTACTTC	CSASASGRSQETQYF
TRBV10-2	TRBJ1-5	.	.	TGCGCCAGCAGTGTAGGGGACTCCAATCAGCGCCAGCATTTT	CASSVGDSNQRQHF
TRBV7-3	TRBJ2-1	.	.	TGTGCCAGCAGCCTCTCGGGTACTATCGGAGGGAATGAGCAGTTCTTC	CASSLSGTIGGNEQFF
TRBV19	TRBJ2-5	TRBD1	.	TGTGCCAGTAGTTTAACACTCCCGACAGGGAGTAATGAAGAGACCCAGTACTTC	CASSLTLPTGSNEETQYF
TRBV6-6	TRBJ1-2	TRBD1	.	TGTGCCAGCAGTTACTCGACCGCTACAGGGGCGAACGGCTACACCTTC	CASSYSTATGANGYTF
TRBV9	TRBJ2-5	TRBD2	once	TGTGCCAGCAGCCAGGGGGGGACTAGCGGGGGCAAAGAGACCCAGTACTTC	CASSQGGTSGGKETQYF
TRBV27	TRBJ1-5	.	.	TGTGCCAGCAGTTTTGATAGCAATCAGCCCCAGCATTTT	CASSFDSNQPQHF
TRBV6-1	TRBJ2-1	.	.	TGTGCCAGCAGTGATGAGGCAGGGAGACACAATGAGCAGTTCTTC	CASSDEAGRHNEQFF
TRBV5-1	TRBJ2-2	.	.	TGCGCCAGCAGCTCACCGGTCGGCGTGAACACCGGGGAGCTGTTTTTT	CASSSPVGVNTGELFF
TRBV30	TRBJ1-2	.	.	TGTGCCTGGAGTGGGCAGGTCGGTGGCTACACCTTC	CAWSGQVGGYTF
TRBV19	TRBJ1-4	.	.	TGTGCCAGTAAACAGGAGAATGAAAAACTGTTTTTT	CASKQENEKLFF
TRBV19	TRBJ2-3	.	.	TGTGCCAGTAGTATTGACTCAAGGGATACGCAGTATTTT	CASSIDSRDTQYF
TRBV12-5	TRBJ1-3	.	.	TGTGCTAGTGGTTCCTCGCCAGGATTCTTGGGCACCATATATTTT	CASGSSPGFLGTIYF
TRBV28	TRBJ1-2	.	.	TGTGCCAGCAGCACAGGGTTGATTAGTATCGGCTACACCTTC	CASSTGLISIGYTF
TRBV11-3	TRBJ2-1	.	.	TGTGCCAGCAGCTTTCAGGGAGAGGACAATGAGCAGTTCTTC	CASSFQGEDNEQFF
TRBV5-1	TRBJ2-3	TRBD2	.	TGCGCCAGCAGCTCCGGACTAGCGGGGAAATCAGATACGCAGTATTTT	CASSSGLAGKSDTQYF
TRBV5-1	TRBJ2-1	TRBD2	.	TGCGCCAGCAGCTTGGTGGTAGCGGGGAGCCCCAATGAGCAGTTCTTC	CASSLVVAGSPNEQFF
TRBV6-4	TRBJ2-2	TRBD1	.	TGTGCCACCCTGTATGGCCCCGATGGACAGGGGGACACCGGGGAGCTGTTTTTT	CATLYGPDGQGDTGELFF
TRBV2	TRBJ2-1	TRBD1	.	TGTGCCAGCCGAAGGGGGACAGGGTCCCACAATGAGCAGTTCTTC	CASRRGTGSHNEQFF
TRBV3-1/TRBV3-2	TRBJ1-1	TRBD1	.	TGTGCCAGCAGCCTGCGACAGGGGATGATGAACACTGAAGCTTTCTTT	CASSLRQGMMNTEAFF
TRBV2	TRBJ1-2	.	.	TGTGCCAGCAGTGTCCGGGCTAACTATGGCTACACCTTC	CASSVRANYGYTF
TRBV2	TRBJ1-1	TRBD1	.	TGTGCCAGCAGTGGACAGGGAATGGGCACTGAAGCTTTCTTT	CASSGQGMGTEAFF
TRBV28	TRBJ1-1	.	few	TGTGCCACTCTCGCGGGGGTCACTGAAGCTTTCTTT	CATLAGVTEAFF
TRBV6-5	TRBJ1-2	.	.	TGTGCCAGCAGTACCCTGCCGGGCCAGAGGTATGGCTACACCTTC	CASSTLPGQRYGYTF
TRBV19	TRBJ1-2	.	.	TGTGCCAGTAGCTATGGGGGTTTAACCCGTGGCTACACCTTC	CASSYGGLTRGYTF
TRBV7-3	TRBJ1-1	.	.	TGTGCCAGCAGCTTGGGACGGGAAACTGAAGCTTTCTTT	CASSLGRETEAFF
TRBV3-1/TRBV3-2	TRBJ1-4	.	.	TGTGCCAGCAGCCAGGGTAGCCCTGAAAAACTGTTTTTT	CASSQGSPEKLFF
TRBV10-3	TRBJ1-2	.	.	TGTGCCACCTCCTCTGTTGTGTTGAGGAATTACACCTTC	CATSSVVLRNYTF
TRBV7-8	TRBJ1-3	.	.	TGTGCCAGCAGCTCGACACGGGCGTCTGGAAACACCATATATTTT	CASSSTRASGNTIYF
TRBV19	TRBJ1-5	.	.	TGTGCCAGTAGTATGGGGCGCAGTAATCAGCCCCAGCATTTT	CASSMGRSNQPQHF
TRBV19	TRBJ1-1	.	.	TGTGCCAGTAGTATAGTAGGCAGGCCGAACACTGAAGCTTTCTTT	CASSIVGRPNTEAFF
TRBV6-4	TRBJ2-3	TRBD2	.	TGTGCCAGCAGTGACGCGGGGGGGCCAGATACGCAGTATTTT	CASSDAGGPDTQYF
TRBV11-2	TRBJ1-4	.	.	TGTGCCAGCAGGCGGAGCGGTGAAAAACTGTTTTTT	CASRRSGEKLFF
TRBV28	TRBJ2-5	.	.	TGTGCCAGCAGGCCCGGGGCCGAGGTGAAGACCCAGTACTTC	CASRPGAEVKTQYF
TRBV14	TRBJ2-7	TRBD1	medium-sized	TGTGCCAGCAGCCCAACAGGGGGCGGCGAGCAGTACTTC	CASSPTGGGEQYF
TRBV6-5	TRBJ2-5	.	once	TGTGCCAGCAGTTACTCGTCCGGGTTTCAAGAGACCCAGTACTTC	CASSYSSGFQETQYF
TRBV7-3	TRBJ2-6	.	.	TGTGCCAGCAGCTTCGGGGCGGTGAGCTCTGGGGCCAACGTCCTGACTTTC	CASSFGAVSSGANVLTF
TRBV28	TRBJ1-2	.	.	TGTGCCAGCAGTTTCGTAGGAGGCAAGCATGGCTACACCTTC	CASSFVGGKHGYTF
TRBV5-6	TRBJ1-1	.	.	TGTGCCAGCAGCCCTTGGGGGTCCTGGGAAGCTTTCTTT	CASSPWGSWEAFF